The source of this T cell receptor beta chain is a study of blood T cell repertoires in COVID-19. Looking at the study overall: PBMCs, B-cell-depleted T cells, or T cells were the source of the cDNA or gDNA that made up the material.

Shortly before study entry, within 2 weeks, exposed participants had met a COVID-19 case. Trimming cost V 2 bases and J 3 bases; bases outside gene matches: 8. This CDR3 is 16 amino acids long. Germline assignment: CDR1 SGHDT and CDR2 YYEEEE. Original data processing: How many nucleated cells were present was estimated from reference gene primer amplification. Measured with immunoSEQ multiplex PCR; TCRdb has only the in-frame clones, and not every one. The V and J calls and clone size come from that table; D and trimming were worked out from the DNA. In the table there are around 320,000 clones, 90% to 95% of which are singletons.

The chain has TRBV5-6 and TRBJ1-2; 9 nucleotides line up with TRBD1. The specimen was PBMCs or T cells enriched from blood (not recorded which). The sequence was obtained from a woman in her 30s who had been exposed to COVID-19. In DNA, the CDR3 is TGTGCCAGCAGCTTCCGGTTACAGGGGGCTCACTATGGCTACACCTTC. Protein sequence: CASSFRLQGAHYGYTF.